The entry that follows covers one T cell receptor (beta chain) sequence. This entry belongs to a study of blood T cell repertoires in COVID-19. The wider study: Sources were T cells, B-cell-depleted T cells, or PBMCs; the material itself was cDNA or gDNA.

The data were produced by immunoSEQ multiplex PCR, yet TCRdb's version contains in-frame clones alone and is incomplete. This table holds tens of thousands of clones, over 75% found once. Source material: peripheral blood. The receptor was isolated from a human donor with active COVID-19. The donor label of this sample is uncertain.

CDR3 region: CASSPPTGNGYTF. The CDR3 region has the DNA TGTGCCAGCAGTCCCCCGACAGGGAATGGCTACACCTTC. J is TRBJ1-2 and V is TRBV27; 7 bases line up with TRBD1. Per the germline V gene, CDR1 is MNHEY and CDR2 is SMNVEV (reference sequence). Trimming at V came to 5 bases and at J to 6 bases, leaving 6 bases not matched to a gene. The CDR3 length is 13 residues.